This TCR beta chain was sequenced for a study of cytomegalovirus exposure and HLA in healthy donors. V was shortened by 7 bases and J by 0 bases, with 4 bases between the two germline ends. The CDR3 is made up of 12 amino acids. The germline CDR1 and CDR2 sequences are SNHLY and FYNNEI. Study conclusions and caveats: As confirmed in vitro, a few CMV-associated chains were specific for CMV antigens.

For this clone: Its antigen is not identified.

60 Vbeta and 13 Jbeta primers were used in PCR. Data came from immunoSEQ multiplex PCR; TCRdb stores just in-frame clones and leaves some out. This repertoire shows around 180,000 clones, 75% to 85% found once; its top ten account for about 1.9%. This TCR derives from a woman between 18 and 29 years old in good health and CMV-seropositive. Sequencing was performed on PBMCs. The chain employs TRBV2 and TRBJ1-5; D is uncertain. The CDR3 sequence: CASKYSNQPQHF. The CDR3 nucleotides are TGTGCCAGCAAATATAGCAATCAGCCCCAGCATTTT.